These 26 T cell receptor beta chains originate from one sample sequenced in a study of T cells in Graves' hyperthyroidism and ophthalmopathy. The source material, RNA transcripts, was used to amplify TCR beta CDR3 regions. The TCR CDR3 first-round RT-PCR relied on the HTBI primer set. Via MiXCR, TCRdb re-called the multiplex PCR reads, giving one row per CDR3 protein. The sample has a few hundred thousand distinct CDR3 sequences; approximately 16% are singletons. Source material: blood. Receptors were obtained from a woman aged 60-75 years with Graves' ophthalmopathy.

This clonotype was detected ten times or more. The V and J genes are TRBV5-1 and TRBJ2-1; the D gene is possibly TRBD2 (6 bases). Trimming stripped 3 bases from V and 5 bases from J, with 18 bases between. This CDR3 region has 16 residues. Germline V gene data show CDR1 as SGHRS and CDR2 as YFSETQ. Here the CDR3 DNA reads TGCGCCAGCAGCTCTCCCGCCCGGGAGATAGACAATGAGCAGTTCTTC. This translates into CASSSPAREIDNEQFF.

The chain is built from TRBV5-1 and TRBJ2-1; TRBD2 agrees at 13 bases. Germline CDR1 and CDR2: SGHRS and YFSETQ. The CDR3 covers 16 residues. Losses at the gene ends were 1 base for V and 8 bases for J; bases not matched to a gene: 6. CDR3 region: CASSLPTSGRLDEQFF. As DNA, the CDR3 is TGCGCCAGCAGCTTGCCGACTAGCGGGAGGTTGGATGAGCAGTTCTTC.

There are a few counts of this clonotype. The chain carries TRBV10-3 and TRBJ2-3; TRBD2 might be the D (6 bases). Germline V gene data show CDR1 as ENHRY and CDR2 as SYGVKD. V was cut by 6 bases and J by 0 bases, with 13 bases left in between. The CDR3 runs to 15 residues. CDR3 loop: CAIRGLGISTDTQYF. The CDR3 DNA follows: TGTGCCATCAGGGGACTCGGGATTAGCACAGATACGCAGTATTTT.

This clonotype was recorded only once. This rearrangement joins TRBV24-1 to TRBJ2-6; the D is unclear. The CDR3 spans 17 residues. Germline-derived CDR1 and CDR2 are KGHDR and SFDVKD. V shed 3 bases and J shed 0 bases, with 11 bases lying between them. The CDR3 coding sequence is TGTGCCACCAGTGATAAGCAAGAGAGCTCTGGGGCCAACGTCCTGACTTTC. Translation gives CATSDKQESSGANVLTF.

This clonotype occurred many times. The rearrangement joins TRBV7-9 to TRBJ2-7, with TRBD1 matching over 8 bases. V lost 6 bases to trimming and J lost 2 bases; unmatched junction nucleotides: 9. Germline loops: CDR1 SEHNR, CDR2 FQNEAQ (reference sequence). This CDR3 region has 15 residues. As DNA, the CDR3 is TGTGCCAGCAGTCCATCGACAGGGGAACCCTACGAGCAGTACTTC. This codes for CASSPSTGEPYEQYF.

This clonotype was picked up many times. The chain employs TRBV27 and TRBJ2-5, with 11 nucleotides matching TRBD2. The CDR3 runs to 17 residues. V dropped 5 bases and J dropped 0; count of bases not matched to a gene: 8. Germline assignment: CDR1 MNHEY and CDR2 SMNVEV (reference sequence). The CDR3 DNA is TGTGCCAGCAGTCACGTAACTAGCGGGAGTAACCAAGAGACCCAGTACTTC. Translation gives CASSHVTSGSNQETQYF.

This clonotype turned up a few times. The rearrangement links TRBV27 to TRBJ2-7; unclear D gene. The CDR3 runs 15 residues. Deletions cut 2 bases from V and 0 bases from J, with 11 bases between. Germline assignment: CDR1 MNHEY and CDR2 SMNVEV (reference sequence). The CDR3: CASSLKPTLSYEQYF. As DNA, the CDR3 is TGTGCCAGCAGTTTAAAGCCGACACTCTCCTACGAGCAGTACTTC.

This clonotype was recorded many times. The CDR3 nucleotides are TGTGCCAGCAGTTTAAAACTAGCGGGCGTACCAAATGAGCAGTTCTTC. It codes for CASSLKLAGVPNEQFF. This chain connects TRBV27 to TRBJ2-1, with 9 bases lining up with TRBD2. CDR1 is MNHEY and CDR2 is SMNVEV in the germline V gene (reference sequence). CDR3 size: 16 residues. The ends lost 2 bases at V and 7 bases at J; junction bases unmatched: 9.

This clonotype appeared a few times. The V call is TRBV7-9, the J call TRBJ2-7; D gene unclear. Germline CDR1 reads SEHNR; CDR2 reads FQNEAQ (reference sequence). Trimming stripped 5 bases from V and 2 bases from J, with 16 bases between. The CDR3 has 15 amino acids. DNA for the CDR3: TGTGCCAGCAGCGACCGGGCTAAAAGTCCCTACGAGCAGTACTTC. Its protein is CASSDRAKSPYEQYF.

In this sample, this clonotype turned up many times. The CDR3 spells CASSFRAAGVAYGYTF. The CDR3 DNA reads TGTGCCAGCAGTTTTAGAGCGGCAGGGGTTGCCTATGGCTACACCTTC. The chain employs TRBV27 and TRBJ1-2; TRBD1 might be the D (6 bases). CDR3 size: 16 residues. From germline, CDR1 is MNHEY and CDR2 SMNVEV (reference sequence). The germline V and J ends were trimmed by 3 bases and 4 bases, with 18 bases remaining between them.

This clonotype was seen a few times. The chain recombines TRBV19 with TRBJ2-3; D uncertain. Trimming took 3 bases from V and 1 from J, leaving 8 bases between them. The germline V gene encodes CDR1 LNHDA and CDR2 SQIVND (reference sequence). The CDR3 has 14 amino acids. Here the CDR3 DNA reads TGTGCCAGTAGTATTCGTGAGGGCACAGATACGCAGTATTTT. This codes for CASSIREGTDTQYF.

This clonotype was picked up a small number of times. The chain links TRBV30 to TRBJ2-3; D perhaps matches TRBD2 (7 bases). Between the trimmed V and J ends, which lost 0 bases and 3 bases, there was a span of 19 bases. Germline loops: CDR1 GTSNPN, CDR2 SVGIG (reference sequence). The CDR3 sequence is 17 residues long. The CDR3 sequence: CAWSVFGGQTTTDTQYF. CDR3 nucleotides: TGTGCCTGGAGTGTTTTCGGGGGGCAGACTACGACAGATACGCAGTATTTT.

This clonotype was detected only a few times. The chain employs TRBV7-9 and TRBJ2-1; TRBD1 matches at 11 bases. Germline V gene sequence: CDR1 SEHNR, CDR2 FQNEAQ (reference sequence). This CDR3 is 16 amino acids long. Trimming at V came to 5 bases and at J to 4 bases, leaving 7 bases not matched to a gene. The CDR3 DNA sequence: TGTGCCAGCAGCGCCCGGGACAGGGGGGGGTACAATGAGCAGTTCTTC. Protein: CASSARDRGGYNEQFF.

This clonotype was recorded at least ten times. This sequence joins TRBV7-9 and TRBJ2-5, with TRBD2 as a possible D gene (7 bases). From germline, CDR1 is SEHNR and CDR2 FQNEAQ (reference sequence). This CDR3 region has 15 residues. V lost 5 bases and J 4 bases, leaving 17 bases between the germline ends. CDR3 nucleotide sequence: TGTGCCAGCAGCCAAAGTCTGCGGGGGCGAGAGACCCAGTACTTC. Protein sequence: CASSQSLRGRETQYF.

This clonotype was detected many times. V usage is TRBV28 and J usage is TRBJ2-7, with 9 bases that match TRBD1. The germline gives CDR1 MDHEN, CDR2 SYDVKM. The V and J ends lost 4 bases and 2 bases, in that order; junction bases with no gene match: 18. This CDR3 has 19 residues. The DNA of the CDR3 is TGTGCCAGCAGTTCATATTCTCGTACCGGGACAGGGTCAGCCTACGAGCAGTACTTC. Residues: CASSSYSRTGTGSAYEQYF.

In its sample, this clonotype was seen many times. The chain uses TRBV7-2 and TRBJ1-5; D unclear. CDR3 length: 13 amino acids. Deletions cut 5 bases from V and 2 bases from J, with 7 bases between. Per the germline V gene, CDR1 is SGHTA and CDR2 is FQGNSA. CDR3 nucleotides: TGTGCCAGCAGCCCAAGGCGCAATCAGCCCCAGCATTTT. Its translation is CASSPRRNQPQHF. The variable domain in full, with the rest retrieved from reference TRBV7-2 and TRBJ1-5, is GAGVSQSPSNKVTEKGKDVELRCDPISGHTALYWYRQSLGQGLEFLIYFQGNSAPDKSGLPSDRFSAERTGGSVSTLTIQRTQQEDSAVYLCASSPRRNQPQHFGDGTRLSIL.

V gene TRBV20-1 combines with J gene TRBJ2-1, with 12 nucleotides matching TRBD2. Germline-derived CDR1 and CDR2 are DFQATT and SNEGSKA (reference sequence). The CDR3 has 15 amino acids. Germline trimming cut 3 bases from V and 3 bases from J; bases unmatched to any gene: 3. CDR3 in DNA: TGCAGTGCTAGCCCTAGCGGGGGGGGCTACAATGAGCAGTTCTTC. It translates to CSASPSGGGYNEQFF.

This clonotype was recorded many times. The CDR3 DNA sequence: TGCGCCAGCAGCTTCTCGGGGATAGACCAGCCCCAGCATTTT. Encoded protein: CASSFSGIDQPQHF. The chain carries TRBV5-1 and TRBJ1-5; no reliable D call. The CDR3 is 14 residues long. CDR1 and CDR2 from the germline V gene are SGHRS and YFSETQ. V was pared by 2 bases and J by 7 bases, with 13 bases between.

At least ten counts were recorded for this clonotype. The chain is built from TRBV5-1 and TRBJ1-1; 8 nucleotides match TRBD1. There are 15 residues in the CDR3. V lost 4 bases to trimming and J lost 3 bases; unmatched junction nucleotides: 8. Germline V lookup: CDR1 SGHRS, CDR2 YFSETQ. The CDR3: CASSGGQGGHTEAFF. CDR3 coding DNA: TGCGCCAGCAGCGGCGGACAGGGAGGGCACACTGAAGCTTTCTTT.

This rearrangement joins TRBV12-5 to TRBJ2-1, with a weak D call TRBD2 (5 bases). In germline, CDR1 is LGHNT, CDR2 FRNRAP. The CDR3 consists of 17 residues. The V gene lost 6 bases and the J gene lost 7 bases, with 25 bases spanning the gap. CDR3 DNA: TGTGCTAGTGGCCTAAGATTTCAGAGGGATCATATGAATGAGCAGTTCTTC. Translation: CASGLRFQRDHMNEQFF.

This clonotype was counted at least ten times. The chain combines TRBV11-2 with TRBJ2-7; D remains unclear. Looked up from germline, CDR1 is SGHAT and CDR2 is FQNNGV. With 5 bases removed from V and 2 bases from J, the gap between germline ends came to 13 bases. CDR3 length: 14 residues. CDR3 residues: CASSPPTATYEQYF. CDR3 nucleotide sequence: TGTGCCAGCAGCCCTCCGACGGCAACCTACGAGCAGTACTTC.

This clonotype was seen at least ten times. This chain joins TRBV6-2 or TRBV6-3 and TRBJ2-1, with 10 bases that match TRBD2. The CDR3 spans 16 residues. Germline CDR1 and CDR2: MNHEY and SVGEGT. The junction had 8 bases not matched to a gene; V was cut back by 5 bases and J by 4 bases. As DNA, the CDR3 is TGTGCCAGCAGTCCGCCCTCACTAGCGGGATACAATGAGCAGTTCTTC. Translated: CASSPPSLAGYNEQFF.

This clonotype was detected ten times or more. DNA of the CDR3: TGTGCCAGCAGTCCAGGGGGACTAGCGGGAAGAGAGACCCAGTACTTC. Amino acid sequence: CASSPGGLAGRETQYF. This chain connects TRBV12-3 or TRBV12-4 to TRBJ2-5; 13 bases fit TRBD2. Germline trimming cut 5 bases from V and 4 bases from J; bases unmatched to any gene: 7. This CDR3 region has 16 residues.

This clonotype occurred many times. This chain's CDR3 is CASSSDRLSEKLFF. CDR3 in DNA: TGTGCCAGCAGCAGTGACAGGTTAAGTGAAAAACTGTTTTTT. The V and J genes are TRBV5-5 and TRBJ1-4; weak D call: TRBD1 (6 bases). CDR1 and CDR2 (germline): SGHKS, YYEKEE (reference sequence). V dropped 4 bases and J dropped 7 bases, with 14 bases sitting between them. This CDR3 spans 14 amino acids. The complete variable domain, with remaining parts taken from reference TRBV5-5 and TRBJ1-4, reads DAGVTQSPTHLIKTRGQQVTLRCSPISGHKSVSWYQQVLGQGPQFIFQYYEKEERGRGNFPDRFSARQFPNYSSELNVNALLLGDSALYLCASSSDRLSEKLFFGSGTQLSVL.

The CDR3 region has the DNA TGTGCCAGCAGCCGCCGGACAGGGCGGCGCCACGAGCAGTACTTC. Translated: CASSRRTGRRHEQYF. The J gene is TRBJ2-7, the V gene TRBV28; 8 bases agree with TRBD1. V was clipped by 6 bases and J by 5 bases; unmatched bases: 12. Looked up from germline, CDR1 is MDHEN and CDR2 is SYDVKM. CDR3 size: 15 residues.

The table lists this clonotype with a few counts. The chain combines TRBV5-1 with TRBJ2-7; 7 bases align to TRBD2. CDR3 length: 15 amino acids. The J segment lost 4 bases and the V segment lost 0 bases, leaving 7 bases of the junction unmatched. Germline V lookup: CDR1 SGHRS, CDR2 YFSETQ. The CDR3 DNA reads as TGCGCCAGCAGCTTGGATGGCCTAGCGGTTTACGAGCAGTACTTC. This sequence encodes CASSLDGLAVYEQYF.